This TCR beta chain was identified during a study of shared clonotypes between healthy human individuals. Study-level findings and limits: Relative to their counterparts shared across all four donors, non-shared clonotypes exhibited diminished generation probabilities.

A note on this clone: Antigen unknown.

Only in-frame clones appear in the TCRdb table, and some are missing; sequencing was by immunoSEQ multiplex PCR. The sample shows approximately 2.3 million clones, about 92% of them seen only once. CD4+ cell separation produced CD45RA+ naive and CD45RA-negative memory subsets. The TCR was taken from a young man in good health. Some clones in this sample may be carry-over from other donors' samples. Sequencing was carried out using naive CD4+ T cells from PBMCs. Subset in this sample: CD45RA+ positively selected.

The CDR3 coding sequence is TGTGCCAGCAGCGTCGGGACTAACCTAGATACGCAGTATTTT. This sequence encodes CASSVGTNLDTQYF. The V call is TRBV13, the J call TRBJ2-3, with 7 bases that match TRBD2. This CDR3 has 14 residues. The trim removed 5 bases at V and 5 bases at J, leaving 7 bases unmatched. Germline V gives CDR1 PRHDT, CDR2 FYEKMQ (reference sequence). Full variable domain (outside the CDR3, taken from reference TRBV13 and TRBJ2-3): AAGVIQSPRHLIKEKRETATLKCYPIPRHDTVYWYQQGPGQDPQFLISFYEKMQSDKGSIPDRFSAQQFSDYHSELNMSSLELGDSALYFCASSVGTNLDTQYFGPGTRLTVL.